This T cell receptor (beta chain) was identified in a study of blood T cell repertoires in COVID-19. V shed 0 bases, J shed 7 bases, and the junction held 8 bases outside the gene matches. The germline gives CDR1 SGDLS, CDR2 YYNGEE. The CDR3 covers 16 residues. Authors' analysis steps: Amplification with reference gene primers provided the estimates of nucleated cell counts. Produced via immunoSEQ multiplex PCR; TCRdb's table is partial and in-frame only. V, J and clone size are those of that table, while D and trimming were read from the DNA. The sample includes 200,000 to 250,000 clones, approximately 80% of them seen just once.

The rearrangement uses TRBV9 and TRBJ2-2, with TRBD2 matching 8 bases. Sample: peripheral blood. This TCR derives from a woman aged 45-60 years with acute or convalescent COVID-19. The CDR3 loop is CASSVDGGAAIGELFF. The CDR3, as DNA: TGTGCCAGCAGCGTAGACGGGGGGGCGGCTATCGGGGAGCTGTTTTTT.